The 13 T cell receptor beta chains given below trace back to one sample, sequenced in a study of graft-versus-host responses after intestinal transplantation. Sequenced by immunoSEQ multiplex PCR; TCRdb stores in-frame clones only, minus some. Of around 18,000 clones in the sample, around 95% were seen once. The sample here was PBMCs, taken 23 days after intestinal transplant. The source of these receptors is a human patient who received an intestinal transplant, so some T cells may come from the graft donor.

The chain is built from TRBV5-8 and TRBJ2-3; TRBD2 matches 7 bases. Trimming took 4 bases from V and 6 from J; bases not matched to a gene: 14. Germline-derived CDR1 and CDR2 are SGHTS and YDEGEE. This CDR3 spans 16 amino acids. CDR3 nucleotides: TGTGCCAGCAGCCCTTGGGCGGGAGACGATAGCGATACGCAGTATTTT. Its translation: CASSPWAGDDSDTQYF.

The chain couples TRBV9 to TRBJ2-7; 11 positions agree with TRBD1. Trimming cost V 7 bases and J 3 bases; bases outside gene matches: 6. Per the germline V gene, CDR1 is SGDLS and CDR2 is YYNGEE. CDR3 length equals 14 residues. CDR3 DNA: TGTGCCAGCGGTGGCGGGACAGGGGGCTACGAGCAGTACTTC. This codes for CASGGGTGGYEQYF.

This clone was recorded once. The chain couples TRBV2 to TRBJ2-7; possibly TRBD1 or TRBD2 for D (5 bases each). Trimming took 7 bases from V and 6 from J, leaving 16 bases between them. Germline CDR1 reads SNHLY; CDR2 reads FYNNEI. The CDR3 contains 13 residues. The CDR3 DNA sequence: TGTGCCAGCAACGCCTGGGACCTTGGCGAGCAGTACTTC. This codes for CASNAWDLGEQYF.

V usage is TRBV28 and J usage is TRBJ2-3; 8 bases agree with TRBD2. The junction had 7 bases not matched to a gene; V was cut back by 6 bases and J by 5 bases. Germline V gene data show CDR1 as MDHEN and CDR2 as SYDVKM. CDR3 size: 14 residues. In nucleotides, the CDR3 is TGTGCCAGCAGCCAAGGACTAGCCCAAGATACGCAGTATTTT. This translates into CASSQGLAQDTQYF.

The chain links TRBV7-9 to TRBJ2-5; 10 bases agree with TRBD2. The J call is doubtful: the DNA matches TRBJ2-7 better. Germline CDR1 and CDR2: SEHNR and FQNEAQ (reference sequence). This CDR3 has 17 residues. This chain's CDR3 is CASRFYSLAGDLYEQYF. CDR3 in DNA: TGTGCCAGCAGGTTCTACTCCCTAGCGGGAGATCTCTACGAGCAGTACTTC.

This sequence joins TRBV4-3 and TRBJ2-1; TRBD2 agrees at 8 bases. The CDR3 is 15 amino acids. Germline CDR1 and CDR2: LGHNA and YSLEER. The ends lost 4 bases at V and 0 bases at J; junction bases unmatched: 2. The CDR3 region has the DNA TGCGCCAGCAGCCCTGGGACTAGCTCCTACAATGAGCAGTTCTTC. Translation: CASSPGTSSYNEQFF.

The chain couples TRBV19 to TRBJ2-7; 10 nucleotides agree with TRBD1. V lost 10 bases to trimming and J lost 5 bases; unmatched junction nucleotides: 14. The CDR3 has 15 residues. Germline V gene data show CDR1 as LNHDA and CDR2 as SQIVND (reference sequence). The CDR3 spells CATSAGTGEWHEQYF. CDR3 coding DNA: TGTGCCACTTCGGCCGGGACAGGGGAATGGCACGAGCAGTACTTC.

CDR3 sequence (DNA): TGTGCCAGCAGGGGGGGGCTAGCGGAGACCTACGAGCAGTACTTC. Protein sequence: CASRGGLAETYEQYF. This chain links TRBV5-4 with TRBJ2-7, with D perhaps matching TRBD2 (7 bases). The germline CDR1 and CDR2 sequences are SGHNT and YYREEE (reference sequence). CDR3 size: 15 residues. V was cut by 5 bases and J by 2 bases, with 17 bases left in between.

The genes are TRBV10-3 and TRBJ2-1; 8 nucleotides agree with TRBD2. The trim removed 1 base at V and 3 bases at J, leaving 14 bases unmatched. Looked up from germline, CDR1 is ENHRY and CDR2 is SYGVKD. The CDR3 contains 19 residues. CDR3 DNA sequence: TGTGCCATCAGTGAGTTAGGGACTAGGGAGACTACCCGCTACAATGAGCAGTTCTTC. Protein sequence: CAISELGTRETTRYNEQFF.

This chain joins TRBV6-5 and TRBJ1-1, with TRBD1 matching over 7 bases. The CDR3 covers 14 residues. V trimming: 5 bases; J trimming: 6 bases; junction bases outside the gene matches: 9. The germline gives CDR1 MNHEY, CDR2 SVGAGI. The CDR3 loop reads CASSTPGGDPEAFF. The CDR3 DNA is TGTGCCAGCAGTACACCAGGGGGGGATCCTGAAGCTTTCTTT.

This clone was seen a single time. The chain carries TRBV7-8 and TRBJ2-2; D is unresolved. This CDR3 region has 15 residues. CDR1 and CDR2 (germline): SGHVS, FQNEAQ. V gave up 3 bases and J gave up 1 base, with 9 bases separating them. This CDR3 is CASSFGSGNTGELFF. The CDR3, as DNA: TGTGCCAGCAGCTTTGGGTCAGGGAACACCGGGGAGCTGTTTTTT. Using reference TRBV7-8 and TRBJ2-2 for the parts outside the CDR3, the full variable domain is GAGVSQSPRYKVAKRGQDVALRCDPISGHVSLFWYQQALGQGPEFLTYFQNEAQLDKSGLPSDRFFAERPEGSVSTLKIQRTQQEDSAVYLCASSFGSGNTGELFFGEGSRLTVL.

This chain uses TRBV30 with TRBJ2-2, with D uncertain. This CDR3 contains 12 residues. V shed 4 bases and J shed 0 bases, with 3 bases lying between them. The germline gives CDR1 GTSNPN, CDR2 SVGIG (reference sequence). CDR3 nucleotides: TGTGCCTGGATCCCGAACACCGGGGAGCTGTTTTTT. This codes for CAWIPNTGELFF.

Here the CDR3 reads CASGPQGFYEQYF. In DNA form, the CDR3 reads TGTGCTAGTGGACCACAGGGTTTCTACGAGCAGTACTTC. The chain recombines TRBV12-5 with TRBJ2-7; the D gene is possibly TRBD1 (6 bases). Per germline, CDR1 LGHNT and CDR2 FRNRAP. There are 13 residues in the CDR3. Deletions cut 6 bases from V and 3 bases from J, with 12 bases between.